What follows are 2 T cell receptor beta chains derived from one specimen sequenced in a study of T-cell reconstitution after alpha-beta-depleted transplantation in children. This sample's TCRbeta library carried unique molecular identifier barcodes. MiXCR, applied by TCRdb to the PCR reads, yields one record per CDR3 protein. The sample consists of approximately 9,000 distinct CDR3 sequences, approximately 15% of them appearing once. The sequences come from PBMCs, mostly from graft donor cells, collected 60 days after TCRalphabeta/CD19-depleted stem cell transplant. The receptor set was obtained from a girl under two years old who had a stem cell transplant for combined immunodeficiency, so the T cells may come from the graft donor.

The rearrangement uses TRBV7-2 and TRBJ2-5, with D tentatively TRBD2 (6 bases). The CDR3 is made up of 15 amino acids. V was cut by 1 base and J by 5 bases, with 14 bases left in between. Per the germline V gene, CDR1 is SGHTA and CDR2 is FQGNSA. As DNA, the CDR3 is TGTGCCAGCAGCTTAGACGGGGGAAGGTGGGAGACCCAGTACTTC. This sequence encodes CASSLDGGRWETQYF.

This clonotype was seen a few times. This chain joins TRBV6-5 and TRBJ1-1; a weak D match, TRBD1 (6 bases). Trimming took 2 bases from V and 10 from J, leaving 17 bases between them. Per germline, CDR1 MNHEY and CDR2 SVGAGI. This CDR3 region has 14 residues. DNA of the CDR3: TGTGCCAGCAGTTACGAAGGGGGAGTCGGGGGAGCTTTCTTT. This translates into CASSYEGGVGGAFF.